The 17 T cell receptor beta chains in this list originate from one sample, sequenced in a study of shared clonotypes between healthy human individuals. The data were produced by immunoSEQ multiplex PCR, yet TCRdb's version contains in-frame clones alone and is incomplete. Among a few million clones listed, 85% to 95% were seen once. The material sequenced was naive CD4+ T cells from PBMCs. Noted subset: CD45RA+ positively selected. These TCRs come from a man between 18 and 29 years old in good health. Some clones in this sample may be carry-over from other donors' samples.

The rearrangement links TRBV4-3 to TRBJ2-3; 8 nucleotides line up with TRBD2. Germline loops: CDR1 LGHNA, CDR2 YSLEER. Trimming removed 3 bases from V and 4 bases from J; junction bases left unmatched: 9. CDR3 length: 16 amino acids. The DNA of the CDR3 is TGCGCCAGCAGCCATGGCCCGGGACTAGGGGCAGATACGCAGTATTTT. Translating gives CASSHGPGLGADTQYF.

The chain is built from TRBV5-1 and TRBJ2-6; perhaps TRBD1 as D (6 bases). Germline lookup yields CDR1 SGHRS and CDR2 YFSETQ. V dropped 1 base and J dropped 2 bases, with 10 bases sitting between them. The CDR3 sequence is 16 residues long. CDR3 region: CASSLQGRAGANVLTF. The CDR3 coding sequence is TGCGCCAGCAGCTTGCAGGGGCGGGCTGGGGCCAACGTCCTGACTTTC.

V is TRBV5-1 and J is TRBJ1-3; D is ambiguous. Looked up from germline, CDR1 is SGHRS and CDR2 is YFSETQ. Trimming took off 1 base at V and 0 bases at J, with 11 bases between the two ends. This CDR3 has 16 amino acids. CDR3 residues: CASSLISGDSGNTIYF. The DNA for the CDR3 is TGCGCCAGCAGCTTGATCAGTGGGGACTCTGGAAACACCATATATTTT.

This rearrangement joins TRBV7-8 to TRBJ2-7; D is undetermined. The CDR3 has 13 amino acids. V shed 0 bases and J shed 5 bases, with 8 bases lying between them. Germline CDR1 reads SGHVS; CDR2 reads FQNEAQ. CDR3 sequence reads: CASSLASYDEQYF. For the CDR3, the DNA is TGTGCCAGCAGCTTAGCTAGTTATGACGAGCAGTACTTC.

V is TRBV5-1 and J is TRBJ1-1; D gene uncertain. The V end was cut by 1 base, the J end by 7 bases, with 8 bases between. Looked up from germline, CDR1 is SGHRS and CDR2 is YFSETQ. This CDR3 is 12 amino acids long. The CDR3 loop reads CASSLLGYEAFF. As DNA, the CDR3 is TGCGCCAGCAGCTTGTTGGGGTATGAAGCTTTCTTT.

This sequence joins TRBV30 and TRBJ1-6; D gene ambiguous. V was cut by 3 bases and J by 10 bases, with 13 bases left in between. The CDR3 is made up of 13 amino acids. Germline CDR1 reads GTSNPN; CDR2 reads SVGIG (reference sequence). CDR3 sequence (DNA): TGTGCCTGGAGCGCCGGGGTAGAATCACCCCTCCACTTT. Amino acids: CAWSAGVESPLHF.

The J gene is TRBJ1-5, the V gene TRBV19; TRBD1 aligns across 7 bases. Germline CDR1 LNHDA, CDR2 SQIVND (reference sequence). V shed 2 bases, J shed 2 bases, and the junction held 9 bases outside the gene matches. This CDR3 comprises 17 residues. The CDR3 DNA reads TGTGCCAGTAGTATAACGAACAGGGGAGATGGCAATCAGCCCCAGCATTTT. It encodes CASSITNRGDGNQPQHF.

This chain joins TRBV29-1 and TRBJ2-5; a weak D match, TRBD1 (7 bases). Trimming removed 4 bases from V and 2 bases from J, with 14 bases in between. CDR1 is SQVTM and CDR2 is ANQGSEA in the germline V gene. CDR3 length equals 14 residues. The CDR3 bases are TGCAGCGTTGGGAGGGGACAGATACAAGAGACCCAGTACTTC. Translated, it gives CSVGRGQIQETQYF.

V usage is TRBV18 and J usage is TRBJ1-3, with unresolved D. Germline CDR1 and CDR2: KGHSH and LQKENI. The CDR3 consists of 14 residues. V lost 3 bases and J 2 bases, leaving 8 bases between the germline ends. DNA of the CDR3: TGTGCCAGCTCACCCGACTTCCCTGGAAACACCATATATTTT. This encodes CASSPDFPGNTIYF.

The chain combines TRBV6-1 with TRBJ2-7, with D hard to call. Trimming removed 8 bases from V and 2 bases from J, with 10 bases in between. CDR3 length equals 12 residues. Germline V gene sequence: CDR1 MNHNS, CDR2 SASEGT. The CDR3 nucleotides read TGTGCCAGCGGGTCTTTCCCCTACGAGCAGTACTTC. As protein: CASGSFPYEQYF.

The DNA for the CDR3 is TGTGCCAGCAGTCGGGTCGGGCAGGGGGCCGAGCAGTACTTC. Protein: CASSRVGQGAEQYF. The chain is built from TRBV28 and TRBJ2-7; 8 positions agree with TRBD1. V was pared by 5 bases and J by 6 bases, with 9 bases of the junction left unmatched. Germline loops: CDR1 MDHEN, CDR2 SYDVKM. The CDR3 sequence is 14 residues long.

The chain carries TRBV15 and TRBJ2-7, with 11 bases fitting TRBD1. Germline V gene sequence: CDR1 LNHNV, CDR2 YYDKDF (reference sequence). V lost 5 bases and J lost 6; bases outside the gene matches: 6. The CDR3 covers 14 residues. The CDR3 bases are TGTGCCACCAGCGACCCGGGACAGGGGGTCGAGCAGTACTTC. It specifies CATSDPGQGVEQYF.

V and J are TRBV5-1 and TRBJ2-5; the D gene is possibly TRBD1 (6 bases). The CDR3 is 15 residues long. Trimming removed 1 base from V and 1 base from J, with 11 bases in between. Germline V gene sequence: CDR1 SGHRS, CDR2 YFSETQ. The CDR3 bases are TGCGCCAGCAGCTTGCAAGGACAGTCCCAAGAGACCCAGTACTTC. Translation gives CASSLQGQSQETQYF.

Here the CDR3 DNA reads TGCGCCAGCAGAGGGGGCCCCAGCTATGGCTACACCTTC. Translating it yields CASRGGPSYGYTF. V and J are TRBV5-1 and TRBJ1-2; 7 bases match TRBD1. The J segment lost 4 bases and the V segment lost 5 bases, leaving 5 bases of the junction unmatched. This CDR3 comprises 13 residues. From germline, CDR1 is SGHRS and CDR2 YFSETQ.

The V and J genes are TRBV15 and TRBJ2-4; perhaps TRBD2 as D (5 bases). Trimming removed 9 bases from V and 0 bases from J, with 18 bases in between. CDR3 size: 16 residues. The V gene's germline CDR1 is LNHNV and CDR2 YYDKDF (reference sequence). CDR3 sequence (DNA): TGTGCCACTCCTTTGTTGGGAGAGGAAGCCAAAAACATTCAGTACTTC. This translates into CATPLLGEEAKNIQYF.

This clone is a singleton in its sample. V is TRBV5-1 and J is TRBJ1-2, with TRBD1 matching over 10 bases. V shed 0 bases, J shed 4 bases, and the junction held 6 bases outside the gene matches. The germline CDR1 and CDR2 sequences are SGHRS and YFSETQ. This CDR3 region has 16 residues. The CDR3: CASSLGRDRGGYGYTF. The DNA of the CDR3 is TGCGCCAGCAGCTTGGGCAGGGACAGGGGAGGCTATGGCTACACCTTC. Supplemented by reference TRBV5-1 and TRBJ1-2, the full variable domain reads KAGVTQTPRYLIKTRGQQVTLSCSPISGHRSVSWYQQTPGQGLQFLFEYFSETQRNKGNFPGRFSGRQFSNSRSEMNVSTLELGDSALYLCASSLGRDRGGYGYTFGSGTRLTVV.

The CDR3 bases are TGCGCCAGCAGCCAAGACTACCGGACAGCCGGTTTGAGGGCTTTCTTT. The encoded protein is CASSQDYRTAGLRAFF. This chain uses TRBV4-3 with TRBJ1-1, with D tentatively TRBD1 (6 bases). The germline V gene has CDR1 LGHNA and CDR2 YSLEER. Trimming stripped 0 bases from V and 11 bases from J, with 22 bases between. The CDR3 contains 16 residues.